The text below deals with one T cell receptor (beta chain). The ends lost 5 bases at V and 6 bases at J; junction bases unmatched: 11. The CDR3 contains 16 residues. TCRdb re-called the 5' RACE reads with MiXCR, one entry per CDR3 protein. The table lists about 210,000 distinct CDR3 sequences, 8% to 11% of them singletons. The data stem from a study of T-cell memory formation after mild COVID-19. Source material: PBMCs or a T cell subset sorted from them (not recorded which). The receptor was isolated from a man aged 18 to 35 who had mild COVID-19 (a few samples of this study predate the infection). Cell type and time point are not known. The chain links TRBV12-3 or TRBV12-4 to TRBJ1-5; TRBD1 agrees at 9 bases. DNA for the CDR3: TGTGCCAGCAGTCTACGACAGGGGGATAATAGTCAGCCCCAGCATTTT. Amino acids: CASSLRQGDNSQPQHF.